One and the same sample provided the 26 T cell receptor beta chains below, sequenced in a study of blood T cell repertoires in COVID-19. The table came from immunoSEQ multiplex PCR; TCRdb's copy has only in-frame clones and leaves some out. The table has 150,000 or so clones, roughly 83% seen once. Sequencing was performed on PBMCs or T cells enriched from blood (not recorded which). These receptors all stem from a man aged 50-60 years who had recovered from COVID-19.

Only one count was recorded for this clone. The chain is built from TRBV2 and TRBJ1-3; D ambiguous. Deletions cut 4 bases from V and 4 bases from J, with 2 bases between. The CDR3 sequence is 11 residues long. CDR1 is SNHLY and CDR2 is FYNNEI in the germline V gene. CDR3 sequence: CASSAGNTIYF. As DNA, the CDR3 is TGTGCCAGCAGTGCAGGAAACACCATATATTTT.

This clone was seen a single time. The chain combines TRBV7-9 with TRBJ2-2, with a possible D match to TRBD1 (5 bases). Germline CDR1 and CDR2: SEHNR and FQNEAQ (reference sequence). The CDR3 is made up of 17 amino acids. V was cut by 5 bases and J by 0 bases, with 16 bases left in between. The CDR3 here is CASSPQDNPANTGELFF. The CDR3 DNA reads TGTGCCAGCAGCCCGCAGGACAACCCGGCGAACACCGGGGAGCTGTTTTTT.

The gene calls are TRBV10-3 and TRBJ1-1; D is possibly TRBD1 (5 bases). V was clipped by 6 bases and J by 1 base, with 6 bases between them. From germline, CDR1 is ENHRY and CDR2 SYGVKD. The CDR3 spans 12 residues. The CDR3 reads CAISRENTEAFF. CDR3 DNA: TGTGCCATCAGCAGGGAGAACACTGAAGCTTTCTTT.

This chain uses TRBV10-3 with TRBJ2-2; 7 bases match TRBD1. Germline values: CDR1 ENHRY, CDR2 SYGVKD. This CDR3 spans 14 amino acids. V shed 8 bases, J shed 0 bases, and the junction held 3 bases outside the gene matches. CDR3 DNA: TGTGCCATCCCCGGGACAGCGAACACCGGGGAGCTGTTTTTT. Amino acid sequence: CAIPGTANTGELFF.

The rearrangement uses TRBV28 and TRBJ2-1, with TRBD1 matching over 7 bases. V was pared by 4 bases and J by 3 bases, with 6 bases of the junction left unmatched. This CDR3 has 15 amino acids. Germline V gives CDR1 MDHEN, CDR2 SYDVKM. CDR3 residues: CASSSAGTDYNEQFF. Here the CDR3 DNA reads TGTGCCAGCAGTTCGGCCGGGACAGACTACAATGAGCAGTTCTTC.

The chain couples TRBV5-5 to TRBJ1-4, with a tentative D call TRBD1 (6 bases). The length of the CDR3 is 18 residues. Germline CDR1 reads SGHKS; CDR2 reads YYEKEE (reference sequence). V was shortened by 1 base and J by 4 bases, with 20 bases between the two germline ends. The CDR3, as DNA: TGTGCCAGCAGCTTGAGGGAGGGACATCGAGGGTATAATGAAAAACTGTTTTTT. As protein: CASSLREGHRGYNEKLFF.

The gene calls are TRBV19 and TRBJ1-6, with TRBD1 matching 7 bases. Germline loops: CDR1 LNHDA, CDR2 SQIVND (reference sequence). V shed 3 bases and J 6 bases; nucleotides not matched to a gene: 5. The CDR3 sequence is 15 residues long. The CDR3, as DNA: TGTGCCAGTAGTATGGAGGGACAGTCTAATTCACCCCTCCACTTT. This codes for CASSMEGQSNSPLHF.

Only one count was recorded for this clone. CDR3 sequence (DNA): TGTGCCTGGAGTGTACGGGGGGGGAAGAACACTGAAGCTTTCTTT. It yields the protein CAWSVRGGKNTEAFF. The chain combines TRBV30 with TRBJ1-1; D is possibly TRBD1 (5 bases). The CDR3 length is 15 residues. Germline CDR1 reads GTSNPN; CDR2 reads SVGIG (reference sequence). The germline V and J ends were trimmed by 0 bases and 1 base, with 12 bases remaining between them.

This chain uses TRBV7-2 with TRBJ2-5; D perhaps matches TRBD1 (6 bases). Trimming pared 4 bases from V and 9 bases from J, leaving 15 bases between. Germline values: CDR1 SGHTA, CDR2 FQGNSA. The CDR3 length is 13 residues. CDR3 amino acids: CASSSWTEEAQYF. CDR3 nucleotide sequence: TGTGCCAGCAGCTCGTGGACAGAGGAGGCCCAGTACTTC.

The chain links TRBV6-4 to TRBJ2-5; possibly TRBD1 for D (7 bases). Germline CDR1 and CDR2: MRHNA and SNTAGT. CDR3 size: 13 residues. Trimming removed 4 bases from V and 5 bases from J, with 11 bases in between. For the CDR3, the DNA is TGTGCCAGCAGTGGCAGGGGGAGGGAGACCCAGTACTTC. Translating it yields CASSGRGRETQYF.

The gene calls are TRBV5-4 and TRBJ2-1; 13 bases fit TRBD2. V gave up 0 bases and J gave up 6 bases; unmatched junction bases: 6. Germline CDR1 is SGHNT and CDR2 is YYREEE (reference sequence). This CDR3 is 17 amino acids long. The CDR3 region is CASSLAIGLAGANEQFF. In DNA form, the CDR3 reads TGTGCCAGCAGCTTGGCGATCGGACTAGCGGGGGCCAATGAGCAGTTCTTC.

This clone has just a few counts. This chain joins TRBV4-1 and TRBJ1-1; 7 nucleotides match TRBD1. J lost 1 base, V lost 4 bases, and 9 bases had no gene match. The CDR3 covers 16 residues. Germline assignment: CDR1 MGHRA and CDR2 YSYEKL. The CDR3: CASSRIGQAKNTEAFF. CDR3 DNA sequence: TGCGCCAGCAGCCGCATCGGACAGGCTAAGAACACTGAAGCTTTCTTT.

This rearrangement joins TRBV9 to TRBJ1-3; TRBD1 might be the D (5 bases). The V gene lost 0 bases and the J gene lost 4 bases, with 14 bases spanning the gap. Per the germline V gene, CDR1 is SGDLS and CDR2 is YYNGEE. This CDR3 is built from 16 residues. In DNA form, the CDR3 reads TGTGCCAGCAGCGTAGGATCCGGGGGAAAGGGAAACACCATATATTTT. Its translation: CASSVGSGGKGNTIYF.

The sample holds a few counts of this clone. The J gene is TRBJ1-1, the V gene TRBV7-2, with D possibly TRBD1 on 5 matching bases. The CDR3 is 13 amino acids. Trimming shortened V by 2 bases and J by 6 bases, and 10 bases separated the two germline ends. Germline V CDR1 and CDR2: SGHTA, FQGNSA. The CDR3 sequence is CASSLRQGAEAFF. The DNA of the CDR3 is TGTGCCAGCAGCTTACGCCAGGGCGCTGAAGCTTTCTTT. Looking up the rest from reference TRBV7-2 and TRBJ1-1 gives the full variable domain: GAGVSQSPSNKVTEKGKDVELRCDPISGHTALYWYRQSLGQGLEFLIYFQGNSAPDKSGLPSDRFSAERTGGSVSTLTIQRTQQEDSAVYLCASSLRQGAEAFFGQGTRLTVV.

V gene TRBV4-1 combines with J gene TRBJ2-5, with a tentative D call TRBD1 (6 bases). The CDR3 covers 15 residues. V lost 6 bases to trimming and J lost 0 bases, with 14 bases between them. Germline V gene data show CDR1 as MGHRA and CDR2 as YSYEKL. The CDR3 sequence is CASRLRDTNQETQYF. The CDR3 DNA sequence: TGCGCCAGCAGACTCCGGGACACGAACCAAGAGACCCAGTACTTC.

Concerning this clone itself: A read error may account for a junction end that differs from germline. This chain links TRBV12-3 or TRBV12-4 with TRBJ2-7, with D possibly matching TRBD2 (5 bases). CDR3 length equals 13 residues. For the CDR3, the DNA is TGTGCCAGCAGTTTACAGGACTCGGCGTCCCACAAGTTC. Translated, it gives CASSLQDSASHKF.

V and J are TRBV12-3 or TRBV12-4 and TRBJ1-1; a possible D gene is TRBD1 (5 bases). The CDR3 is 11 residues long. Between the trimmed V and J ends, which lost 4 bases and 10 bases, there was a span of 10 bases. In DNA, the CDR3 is TGTGCCAGCAGTTCAACAAGGGGAGCTTTCTTT. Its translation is CASSSTRGAFF.

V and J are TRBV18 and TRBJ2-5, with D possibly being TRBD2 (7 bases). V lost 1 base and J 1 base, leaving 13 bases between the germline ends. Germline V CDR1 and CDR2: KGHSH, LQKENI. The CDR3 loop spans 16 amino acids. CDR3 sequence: CASSPRTGRAQETQYF. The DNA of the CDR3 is TGTGCCAGCTCACCACGCACAGGGAGGGCCCAAGAGACCCAGTACTTC.

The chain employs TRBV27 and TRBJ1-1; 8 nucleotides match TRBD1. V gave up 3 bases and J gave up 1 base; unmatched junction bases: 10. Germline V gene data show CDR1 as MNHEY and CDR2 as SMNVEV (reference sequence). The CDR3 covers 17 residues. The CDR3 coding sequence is TGTGCCAGCAGTTTCTGGGGGACAGGTGGAGGGAACACTGAAGCTTTCTTT. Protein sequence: CASSFWGTGGGNTEAFF.

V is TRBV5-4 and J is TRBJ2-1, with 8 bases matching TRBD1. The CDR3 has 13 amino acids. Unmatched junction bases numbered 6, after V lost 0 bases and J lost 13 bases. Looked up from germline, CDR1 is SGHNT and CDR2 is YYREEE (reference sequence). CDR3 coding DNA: TGTGCCAGCAGCTTGGAATCGGACAGGGCCCAGTTCTTC. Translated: CASSLESDRAQFF.

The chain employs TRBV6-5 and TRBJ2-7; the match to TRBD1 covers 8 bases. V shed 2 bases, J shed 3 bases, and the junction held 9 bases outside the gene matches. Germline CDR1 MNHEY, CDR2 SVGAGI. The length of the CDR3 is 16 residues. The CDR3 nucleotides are TGTGCCAGCAGTTACCGGGGACAGGCTAGCCTCTACGAGCAGTACTTC. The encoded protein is CASSYRGQASLYEQYF.

The CDR3 sequence is CAISDPMGTASYEQYF. The CDR3 bases are TGTGCCATCAGTGACCCAATGGGGACAGCCTCCTACGAGCAGTACTTC. The chain links TRBV10-3 to TRBJ2-7, with TRBD1 matching over 7 bases. Trimming at V came to 3 bases and at J to 0 bases, leaving 8 bases not matched to a gene. The V gene's germline CDR1 is ENHRY and CDR2 SYGVKD. The CDR3 extends over 16 amino acids.

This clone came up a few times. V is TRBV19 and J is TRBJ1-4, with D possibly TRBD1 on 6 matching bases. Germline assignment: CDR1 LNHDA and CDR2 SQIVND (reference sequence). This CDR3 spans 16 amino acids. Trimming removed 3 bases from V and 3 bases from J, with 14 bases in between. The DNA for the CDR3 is TGTGCCAGTAGTATCAAGACCGCAGGGGCTAATGAAAAACTGTTTTTT. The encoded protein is CASSIKTAGANEKLFF.

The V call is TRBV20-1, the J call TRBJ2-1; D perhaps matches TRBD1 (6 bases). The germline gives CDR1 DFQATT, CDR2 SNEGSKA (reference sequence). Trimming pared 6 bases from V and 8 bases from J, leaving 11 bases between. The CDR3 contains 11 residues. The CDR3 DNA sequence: TGCAGTGCGCGACAGGATCATGAGCAGTTCTTC. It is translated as CSARQDHEQFF.

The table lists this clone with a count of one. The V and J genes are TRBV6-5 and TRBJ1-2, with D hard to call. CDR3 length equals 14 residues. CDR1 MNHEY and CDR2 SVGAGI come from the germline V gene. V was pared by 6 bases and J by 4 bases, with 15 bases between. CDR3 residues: CASSSSGGVYGYTF. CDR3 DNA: TGTGCCAGCAGCTCATCTGGCGGGGTCTATGGCTACACCTTC.

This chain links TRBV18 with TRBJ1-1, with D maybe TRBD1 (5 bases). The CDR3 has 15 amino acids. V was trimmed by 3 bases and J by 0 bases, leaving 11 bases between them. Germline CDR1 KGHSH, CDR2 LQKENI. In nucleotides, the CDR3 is TGTGCCAGCTCACCTCGGGGGTCAATGAACACTGAAGCTTTCTTT. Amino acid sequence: CASSPRGSMNTEAFF.